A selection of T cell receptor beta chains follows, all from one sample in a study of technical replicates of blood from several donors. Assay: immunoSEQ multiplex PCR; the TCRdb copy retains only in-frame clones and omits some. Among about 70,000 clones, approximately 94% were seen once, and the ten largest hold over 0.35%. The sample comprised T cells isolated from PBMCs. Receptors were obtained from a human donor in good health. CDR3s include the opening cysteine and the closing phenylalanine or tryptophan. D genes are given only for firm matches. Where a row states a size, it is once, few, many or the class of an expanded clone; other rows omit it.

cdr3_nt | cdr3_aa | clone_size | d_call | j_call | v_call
TGCGCCAGCAGCCAAGGACTCACGAAGAACAATGAGCAGTTCTTC | CASSQGLTKNNEQFF | once | - | TRBJ2-1 | TRBV4-3
TGTGCCAGCAGTCCCGGGGAAACAGTCGGCTACACCTTC | CASSPGETVGYTF | - | - | TRBJ1-2 | TRBV27
TGTGCCAGCGGACTAGCGGCTAATTACGAGCAGTACTTC | CASGLAANYEQYF | once | TRBD2 | TRBJ2-7 | TRBV6-5
TGCATAGGACAAAGCTATGGCTACACCTTC | CIGQSYGYTF | - | - | TRBJ1-2 | TRBV20-1
TGTGCCTGGAGTAAATATACAAACACTGAAGCTTTCTTT | CAWSKYTNTEAFF | once | - | TRBJ1-1 | TRBV30
TGTGCCAGTAGCCAGACAGGGGATAGCAATCAGCCCCAGCATTTT | CASSQTGDSNQPQHF | - | TRBD1 | TRBJ1-5 | TRBV19
TGTGCCAGCAGTGAGGGGGAGGGTCGACCCCCAGCGCAGTTCTTC | CASSEGEGRPPAQFF | - | TRBD2 | TRBJ2-1 | TRBV6-1
TGTGCCAGCAGTGATTTGGGACTAGCGGGAGTAATAGGCGAGCAGTACTTC | CASSDLGLAGVIGEQYF | - | TRBD2 | TRBJ2-7 | TRBV6-1
TGTGCCAGCAGCTTAGTGTCCGGGGGTGGCTACACCTTC | CASSLVSGGGYTF | once | - | TRBJ1-2 | TRBV7-6
TGTGCCAGCACCACAGGGGAAGGAGCTTTCTTT | CASTTGEGAFF | - | TRBD1 | TRBJ1-1 | TRBV2
TGTGCCAGCAGCTCCTACCCCAAACTAGCGGGAGGAATCTTCTTC | CASSSYPKLAGGIFF | - | TRBD2 | TRBJ2-1 | TRBV7-9
TGTGCCAGCAGCATTAAGAGCTCTGGAAACACCATATATTTT | CASSIKSSGNTIYF | once | - | TRBJ1-3 | TRBV7-8
TGTGCCAGCAGCTTGCAGGGAGAGACCCAGTACTTC | CASSLQGETQYF | - | - | TRBJ2-5 | TRBV5-4
TGTGCCAGCAGCTTATGGGGACAGCCTAGTTACATATATTTT | CASSLWGQPSYIYF | once | TRBD1 | TRBJ1-3 | TRBV11-2
TGTGCCAGCAGCAAGAGGGACAGGGCGGATGGCTACACCTTC | CASSKRDRADGYTF | - | - | TRBJ1-2 | TRBV21-1
TGTGCCAGCTGCTCGGACAGGGGAGACTATGGCTACACCTTC | CASCSDRGDYGYTF | - | TRBD1 | TRBJ1-2 | TRBV2
TGTGCCAGCAGTGGACAGGGGAAGGGCTACGAGCAGTACTTC | CASSGQGKGYEQYF | - | TRBD1 | TRBJ2-7 | TRBV25-1
TGTGCCAGCTCACCAAGGGCTGAGGGCACTGAAGCTTTCTTT | CASSPRAEGTEAFF | - | - | TRBJ1-1 | TRBV18
TGTGCCAGCAGCGTCCTAGGGACTAGCGGGCAAGAGACCCAGTACTTC | CASSVLGTSGQETQYF | - | TRBD2 | TRBJ2-5 | TRBV9
TGTGCCAGCAGTGAACGTCAGGCGACTGGCTACACCTTC | CASSERQATGYTF | - | - | TRBJ1-2 | TRBV2
TGTGCCAGCAGCCCCAGCCTAACAGGGGCTCCGCAGTATTTT | CASSPSLTGAPQYF | - | TRBD1 | TRBJ2-3 | TRBV7-3
TGTGCCAGCAGTCATACTAGCGCCAAGAAGAGGACAGATACGCAGTATTTT | CASSHTSAKKRTDTQYF | - | TRBD2 | TRBJ2-3 | TRBV2
TGTGCCAGCAGTCCAAATCTAGCAACGATTCACAATGAGCAGTTCTTC | CASSPNLATIHNEQFF | - | - | TRBJ2-1 | TRBV7-9
TGCGCCAGCAGTAGGACTGACTACAATGAGCAGTTCTTC | CASSRTDYNEQFF | once | - | TRBJ2-1 | TRBV10-1
TGTGCCAGTAGTTTTAGCGGGAGAGATACGCAGTATTTT | CASSFSGRDTQYF | - | TRBD2 | TRBJ2-3 | TRBV19
TGTGCCAGCAGTTACTCCTTAGGGGATCCGGGAGCTTTCTTT | CASSYSLGDPGAFF | - | - | TRBJ1-1 | TRBV6-5
TGTGCCAGCAGCGGCAGGGGTGGGGAAGAGACCCAGTACTTC | CASSGRGGEETQYF | - | - | TRBJ2-5 | TRBV7-9
TGTGCCAGCAGTTCCGGACAGGGCGCCTACAATGAGCAGTTCTTC | CASSSGQGAYNEQFF | once | TRBD1 | TRBJ2-1 | TRBV27
TGTGCCAGCAGCTTGGGCGCGGTAAGGACTGAAGCTTTCTTT | CASSLGAVRTEAFF | - | - | TRBJ1-1 | TRBV5-4
TGTGCCAGCAGCCAAGATTGGGCCAGAAACACCATATATTTT | CASSQDWARNTIYF | - | - | TRBJ1-3 | TRBV4-2
TGTGCCAGCAGCTTAGTTGGGGGCACGAACACTGAAGCTTTCTTT | CASSLVGGTNTEAFF | - | - | TRBJ1-1 | TRBV7-9
TGTGCCAGCAGCTTTAGACTAGACAGAAACACTGAAGCTTTCTTT | CASSFRLDRNTEAFF | - | - | TRBJ1-1 | TRBV7-9
TGTGCCAGCAGCTCACAACAGGGGTTGAACACTGAAGCTTTCTTT | CASSSQQGLNTEAFF | - | TRBD1 | TRBJ1-1 | TRBV7-2
TGTGCCAGCAGAGAATACTCTAATGAAAAACTGTTTTTT | CASREYSNEKLFF | - | - | TRBJ1-4 | TRBV6-1
TGTGCCAGCGCTACTAGCGGGGTCTACAATGAGCAGTTCTTC | CASATSGVYNEQFF | - | TRBD2 | TRBJ2-1 | TRBV27
TGTGCCAGCAGCTCAAAGGAATGGGGCTCCTACGAAGAGACCCAGTACTTC | CASSSKEWGSYEETQYF | - | - | TRBJ2-5 | TRBV7-6
TGTGCCAGCAGCAAACCGACAGATCGCGAGCAGTACTTC | CASSKPTDREQYF | - | - | TRBJ2-7 | TRBV7-9
TGTGCCAGCAGCTTAGATCGGGTCCTCCGATTC | CASSLDRVLRF | - | - | TRBJ2-4 | TRBV7-8
TGTGCCAGCAGTGAGTCGCAGGGGCCCTACAATGAGCAGTTCTTC | CASSESQGPYNEQFF | - | - | TRBJ2-1 | TRBV6-1
TGTGCCAGCAGCTTGGGCTCCGGGACAGGGGCCTACGAGCAGTACTTC | CASSLGSGTGAYEQYF | - | TRBD1 | TRBJ2-7 | TRBV13